The rows below give T cell receptor beta chains drawn from one sample of a study of cytomegalovirus exposure and HLA in healthy donors. TCRdb's copy holds only in-frame clones and misses some; the assay was immunoSEQ multiplex PCR. Of approximately 180,000 clones listed, roughly four fifths are singletons. Sequencing was done on a sample of PBMCs. These receptors were collected from a man aged 18 to 35 in good health and CMV-seronegative. The CDR3 runs from the conserved cysteine through the conserved F or W. Each record gives: CDR3 protein, CDR3 DNA, D gene, V gene, J gene, clone size. D genes are given only for firm matches. For some rows the clone size is stated as once, few or many, or as a class when expanded; others skip it.

CASSRQGPLFGYTF	TGTGCCAGCAGCCGACAGGGGCCGTTATTTGGCTACACCTTC	TRBD1	TRBV5-6	TRBJ1-2	once
CASSLAGNVKETQYF	TGTGCCAGCAGTCTAGCGGGGAACGTTAAAGAGACCCAGTACTTC	TRBD2	TRBV6-5	TRBJ2-5	-
CAWGGQGAFQFF	TGTGCCTGGGGGGGACAGGGGGCTTTTCAGTTCTTC	TRBD1	TRBV30	TRBJ2-1	-
CAISPSGGAQETQYF	TGTGCCATCAGCCCTAGCGGGGGGGCCCAAGAGACCCAGTACTTC	TRBD2	TRBV10-3	TRBJ2-5	-
CASTLPSGDTQYF	TGCGCCAGCACCTTACCTAGTGGGGATACGCAGTATTTT	-	TRBV5-1	TRBJ2-3	-
CASSGGAGTGEQYF	TGTGCCAGCAGCGGAGGGGCAGGGACAGGGGAGCAGTACTTC	TRBD1	TRBV7-6	TRBJ2-7	-
CSSSYDSGAVLGYTF	TGTTCCAGCAGCTACGACTCAGGGGCGGTGTTGGGCTACACCTTC	-	TRBV7-9	TRBJ1-2	-
CASSLDGGPDGELFF	TGCGCCAGCAGCTTGGATGGGGGCCCGGACGGGGAGCTGTTTTTT	-	TRBV5-1	TRBJ2-2	-
CASSLVVTSYEQYF	TGTGCCAGCAGTCTGGTCGTGACTAGTTACGAGCAGTACTTC	-	TRBV28	TRBJ2-7	-
CASSAGDRYNEQFF	TGTGCCAGCAGCGCCGGGGACAGGTACAATGAGCAGTTCTTC	TRBD1	TRBV9	TRBJ2-1	-
CAWTQNLGREYF	TGTGCCTGGACTCAAAATTTGGGGAGGGAGTACTTC	TRBD2	TRBV30	TRBJ2-7	-
CASSAGLSVRYEQYF	TGTGCCAGCAGCGCGGGACTGAGCGTCCGATACGAGCAGTACTTC	-	TRBV13	TRBJ2-7	-
CASSLGLQYEQYF	TGTGCCAGCAGCTTAGGACTCCAGTACGAGCAGTACTTC	-	TRBV5-8	TRBJ2-7	few
CASQPGQGAQDTQYF	TGCGCCAGCCAACCAGGACAGGGGGCGCAAGATACGCAGTATTTT	TRBD1	TRBV5-1	TRBJ2-3	-
CASLTGSLKQYF	TGTGCCAGCCTAACAGGGTCGTTGAAGCAGTACTTC	-	TRBV14	TRBJ2-7	-
CASSSSGLASYEQYF	TGTGCCAGCAGCTCCTCGGGCCTAGCCTCCTACGAGCAGTACTTC	-	TRBV11-2	TRBJ2-7	-
CASSSRVAQYF	TGTGCCAGCAGTTCCAGGGTTGCCCAGTACTTC	-	TRBV28	TRBJ2-5	-
CASSLARTGVGTDTQYF	TGTGCCAGCAGCTTGGCCCGGACAGGGGTCGGCACAGATACGCAGTATTTT	TRBD1	TRBV5-5	TRBJ2-3	-
CASLDRESFQNTEAFF	TGTGCCAGCCTCGACAGGGAATCCTTTCAGAACACTGAAGCTTTCTTT	TRBD1	TRBV28	TRBJ1-1	once
CASSYDGRAYTGELFF	TGTGCCAGCAGTTACGACGGGAGGGCGTACACCGGGGAGCTGTTTTTT	TRBD2	TRBV6-5	TRBJ2-2	-
CASSSESITTEAFF	TGTGCCAGCAGTTCCGAAAGCATAACCACTGAAGCTTTCTTT	-	TRBV5-4	TRBJ1-1	-
CAISERSGSSGRFESETQYF	TGTGCCATCAGTGAGAGAAGTGGGTCTAGCGGGAGGTTCGAGTCGGAGACCCAGTACTTC	TRBD2	TRBV10-3	TRBJ2-5	-
CASSFIVLQGTGELFF	TGTGCCAGCAGTTTCATCGTCTTACAGGGCACCGGGGAGCTGTTTTTT	-	TRBV6-6	TRBJ2-2	-
CASSVGGQGWDGNTIYF	TGTGCCAGCAGCGTCGGGGGACAGGGGTGGGATGGAAACACCATATATTTT	TRBD1	TRBV9	TRBJ1-3	-
CASSPEAASYEQYF	TGCGCCAGCAGCCCGGAGGCGGCGTCCTACGAGCAGTACTTC	-	TRBV5-1	TRBJ2-7	-
CASGLQGANYGYTF	TGTGCTAGTGGTCTACAGGGGGCTAACTATGGCTACACCTTC	TRBD1	TRBV12-5	TRBJ1-2	-
CASSSPALGSGGPSYEQYF	TGTGCCAGCAGTTCCCCAGCGTTGGGTAGCGGGGGTCCCTCCTACGAGCAGTACTTC	TRBD2	TRBV27	TRBJ2-7	-
CASSPRTGDGGQYF	TGTGCCAGCAGCCCCCGGACAGGGGATGGGGGGCAGTACTTC	TRBD1	TRBV4-2	TRBJ2-7	-
CAWSGRGWKTQYF	TGTGCCTGGAGTGGTCGGGGTTGGAAGACCCAGTACTTC	-	TRBV30	TRBJ2-5	-
CASSIRDSGYEQYF	TGCGCCAGCAGCATAAGGGACAGCGGCTACGAGCAGTACTTC	TRBD1	TRBV5-1	TRBJ2-7	few
CASSLVVSHLRGYNSPLHF	TGTGCCAGCAGCTTGGTAGTATCACATCTGCGAGGATATAATTCACCCCTCCACTTT	-	TRBV5-4	TRBJ1-6	-
CASSQEAGLYGYTF	TGCGCCAGCAGCCAGGAGGCTGGGCTCTATGGCTACACCTTC	-	TRBV4-1	TRBJ1-2	-
CASGTGVSLRPQHF	TGTGCCAGCGGTACAGGGGTCTCCTTACGGCCCCAGCATTTT	TRBD1	TRBV28	TRBJ1-5	-
CASRAPGQGDTEAFF	TGTGCCAGCAGGGCTCCGGGACAGGGGGACACTGAAGCTTTCTTT	TRBD1	TRBV13	TRBJ1-1	-
CASSVLSGGLNTGELFF	TGTGCCAGCAGCGTATTGAGCGGGGGCCTGAACACCGGGGAGCTGTTTTTT	TRBD2	TRBV9	TRBJ2-2	-
CASSLAGFGGTGELFF	TGTGCCAGCAGCTTGGCCGGGTTCGGGGGCACCGGGGAGCTGTTTTTT	-	TRBV5-4	TRBJ2-2	-
CASSLAGANEKLFF	TGTGCCAGCAGTTTAGCAGGGGCTAATGAAAAACTGTTTTTT	-	TRBV28	TRBJ1-4	few
CASSPQAFREAFF	TGCGCCAGCAGCCCTCAGGCCTTCAGGGAAGCTTTCTTT	-	TRBV4-1	TRBJ1-1	-
CASRAGGDSNQPQHF	TGCGCCAGCAGAGCAGGAGGGGACAGCAATCAGCCCCAGCATTTT	-	TRBV5-1	TRBJ1-5	-
CASSSLSGGYEQYF	TGTGCCAGCAGCTCCTTAAGTGGCGGGTACGAGCAGTACTTC	-	TRBV5-6	TRBJ2-7	-
CASTTFHEQYF	TGTGCCAGCACCACTTTCCACGAGCAGTACTTC	-	TRBV7-2	TRBJ2-7	few
CASSWVGGGSRWVQYF	TGTGCCAGCAGTTGGGTCGGCGGAGGGAGTAGATGGGTGCAGTACTTC	-	TRBV28	TRBJ2-7	-
CASSLAGVHEQYF	TGTGCCAGCAGTTTAGCGGGAGTCCACGAGCAGTACTTC	TRBD2	TRBV28	TRBJ2-7	-
CASSLDLASGRYEQYF	TGTGCCAGCAGCTTAGATCTAGCTAGCGGGAGGTACGAGCAGTACTTC	TRBD2	TRBV7-8	TRBJ2-7	few
CASSLGDTNTEAFF	TGCGCCAGCAGCTTGGGGGACACGAACACTGAAGCTTTCTTT	-	TRBV5-1	TRBJ1-1	-
CASSPGGGTYEQYF	TGTGCCAGCTCACCAGGCGGGGGGACCTACGAGCAGTACTTC	TRBD2	TRBV18	TRBJ2-7	-
CASSRGGETQYF	TGTGCCAGCAGCCGAGGAGGCGAGACCCAGTACTTC	-	TRBV13	TRBJ2-5	-
CASSVLQELNTGELFF	TGTGCCAGCAGTGTGCTACAGGAGCTAAACACCGGGGAGCTGTTTTTT	-	TRBV7-9	TRBJ2-2	few
CASSHRSRHTDTQYF	TGTGCCAGCAGTCATCGAAGCAGACACACAGATACGCAGTATTTT	-	TRBV6-5	TRBJ2-3	-
CASSPGQGGDGYTF	TGTGCCAGCAGCCCGGGACAGGGGGGAGATGGCTACACCTTC	TRBD1	TRBV7-9	TRBJ1-2	-
CASSFDNRETYEQYF	TGTGCCAGCAGTTTTGATAACAGGGAGACCTACGAGCAGTACTTC	-	TRBV27	TRBJ2-7	-